The 18 T cell receptor beta chains presented below share a single source sample, sequenced in a study of T cell responses to AZD1222 COVID-19 vaccine. This table comes from immunoSEQ multiplex PCR, and its TCRdb copy is limited to in-frame clones, with some not included. Of about 85,000 clones in the sample, around 85% were seen once. Specimen: peripheral blood, collected on day 0 of AZD1222 vaccination. These receptors were taken from an adult in good health.

The chain links TRBV6-5 to TRBJ1-2, with D uncertain. The germline V gene has CDR1 MNHEY and CDR2 SVGAGI. This CDR3 is 15 amino acids long. The V end lost 2 bases, the J end lost 6 bases, and 16 bases lay between the germline ends. The CDR3 spells CASSYEALRRDGYTF. The CDR3 bases are TGTGCCAGCAGTTACGAGGCCCTTCGAAGGGATGGCTACACCTTC.

The rearrangement links TRBV28 to TRBJ1-2, with 7 bases identical to TRBD1. The junction had 7 bases not matched to a gene; V was cut back by 4 bases and J by 5 bases. The CDR3 covers 14 residues. The germline V gene encodes CDR1 MDHEN and CDR2 SYDVKM. Here the CDR3 DNA reads TGTGCCAGCAGTTACCGGACAGGAGATTATGGCTACACCTTC. Amino acid sequence: CASSYRTGDYGYTF.

The rearrangement links TRBV4-1 to TRBJ1-5; D is unclear. V shed 2 bases and J shed 4 bases, with 3 bases lying between them. CDR3 size: 12 residues. Per the germline V gene, CDR1 is MGHRA and CDR2 is YSYEKL. The CDR3 loop is CASSQLNQPQHF. Here the CDR3 DNA reads TGCGCCAGCAGCCAACTAAATCAGCCCCAGCATTTT.

This chain links TRBV5-5 with TRBJ1-4; no definite D call. The CDR3 covers 14 residues. Trimming cost V 0 bases and J 7 bases, with 10 bases left between them. CDR1 is SGHKS and CDR2 is YYEKEE in the germline V gene (reference sequence). The CDR3 DNA follows: TGTGCCAGCAGCTTGGGGGCGGGGAGTGAAAAACTGTTTTTT. This gives the protein CASSLGAGSEKLFF.

The chain combines TRBV28 with TRBJ2-7, with D perhaps matching TRBD2 (5 bases). This CDR3 has 16 residues. From germline, CDR1 is MDHEN and CDR2 SYDVKM. Between the trimmed V and J ends, which lost 3 bases and 0 bases, there was a span of 15 bases. CDR3 nucleotides: TGTGCCAGCAGTTTTATTGTGGCAGACTACTCCTACGAGCAGTACTTC. It codes for CASSFIVADYSYEQYF.

The V gene is TRBV28, the J gene TRBJ1-2; weak D call: TRBD1 (5 bases). The CDR3 extends over 14 amino acids. The germline V and J ends were trimmed by 6 bases and 0 bases, with 11 bases remaining between them. Germline V CDR1 and CDR2: MDHEN, SYDVKM. This chain's CDR3 is CASRSRGANYGYTF. The CDR3 DNA sequence: TGTGCCAGCAGGAGTAGGGGAGCTAACTATGGCTACACCTTC.

This clone was recorded only once. V gene TRBV6-5 combines with J gene TRBJ1-1; 9 bases are shared with TRBD1. The CDR3 spans 16 residues. Unmatched junction bases numbered 5, after V lost 2 bases and J lost 1 base. Germline V CDR1 and CDR2: MNHEY, SVGAGI. The CDR3 bases are TGTGCCAGCAGTTACCCCAAGACAGGGGGGAACACTGAAGCTTTCTTT. Translation: CASSYPKTGGNTEAFF.

The chain recombines TRBV15 with TRBJ1-4, with D possibly being TRBD1 (6 bases). Trimming stripped 8 bases from V and 8 bases from J, with 15 bases between. In germline, CDR1 is LNHNV, CDR2 YYDKDF (reference sequence). The CDR3 consists of 13 residues. Here the CDR3 reads CATGEQGDEKLFF. For the CDR3, the DNA is TGTGCCACCGGGGAACAGGGAGACGAAAAACTGTTTTTT.

CDR3 loop: CASSRTSGVTGELFF. In nucleotides, the CDR3 is TGCGCCAGCAGCCGGACTAGCGGGGTCACCGGGGAGCTGTTTTTT. V usage is TRBV4-1 and J usage is TRBJ2-2, with TRBD2 matching 12 bases. J was trimmed by 4 bases and V by 4 bases; bases with no gene match: 1. Germline-derived CDR1 and CDR2 are MGHRA and YSYEKL. There are 15 residues in the CDR3.

This sequence joins TRBV6-1 and TRBJ2-7, with a possible D match to TRBD1 (5 bases). Per the germline V gene, CDR1 is MNHNS and CDR2 is SASEGT. The V gene lost 1 base and the J gene lost 3 bases, with 10 bases spanning the gap. The CDR3 runs to 14 residues. CDR3 DNA: TGTGCCAGCAGTGAAGGTGGGGCCCGCTACGAGCAGTACTTC. Translating gives CASSEGGARYEQYF.

The chain joins TRBV7-6 to TRBJ2-5; D uncertain. Between the trimmed V and J ends, which lost 3 bases and 5 bases, there was a span of 4 bases. CDR1 is SGHVS and CDR2 is FNYEAQ in the germline V gene. The CDR3 contains 11 residues. CDR3 amino acids: CASSFGETQYF. In DNA, the CDR3 is TGTGCCAGCAGCTTTGGGGAGACCCAGTACTTC.

V usage is TRBV18 and J usage is TRBJ1-1; D gene unclear. This CDR3 contains 14 residues. V was cut by 5 bases and J by 0 bases, with 10 bases left in between. Germline CDR1 KGHSH, CDR2 LQKENI. The CDR3 sequence: CASSSRQVNTEAFF. The CDR3 coding sequence is TGTGCCAGCTCATCCCGACAAGTGAACACTGAAGCTTTCTTT.

J is TRBJ1-2 and V is TRBV30; 10 bases are a match to TRBD1. The CDR3 is 16 residues long. With 0 bases clipped from V and 5 bases from J, the junction kept 9 bases outside the gene matches. CDR1 is GTSNPN and CDR2 is SVGIG in the germline V gene (reference sequence). Here the CDR3 reads CAWSVAGTGVLYGYTF. In nucleotides, the CDR3 is TGTGCCTGGAGTGTCGCCGGGACAGGGGTTCTTTATGGCTACACCTTC.

There are many counts of this clone. The CDR3 nucleotides read TGTGCCAGTCAAAGGACTAACCATGAGCAGTTCTTC. Protein product: CASQRTNHEQFF. V is TRBV19 and J is TRBJ2-1; TRBD2 might be the D (6 bases). Germline V lookup: CDR1 LNHDA, CDR2 SQIVND (reference sequence). This CDR3 has 12 amino acids. V was shortened by 8 bases and J by 8 bases, with 13 bases between the two germline ends. Full variable domain (rest looked up from reference TRBV19 and TRBJ2-1): DGGITQSPKYLFRKEGQNVTLSCEQNLNHDAMYWYRQDPGQGLRLIYYSQIVNDFQKGDIAEGYSVSREKKESFPLTVTSAQKNPTAFYLCASQRTNHEQFFGPGTRLTVL.

The V and J genes are TRBV30 and TRBJ1-2; D ambiguous. The V end lost 5 bases, the J end lost 8 bases, and 12 bases lay between the germline ends. Germline V CDR1 and CDR2: GTSNPN, SVGIG (reference sequence). This CDR3 has 11 residues. The CDR3 loop is CAWETAGGYTF. The CDR3 DNA reads TGTGCCTGGGAAACAGCAGGAGGCTACACCTTC.

V usage is TRBV18 and J usage is TRBJ2-3; no reliable D call. Germline lookup yields CDR1 KGHSH and CDR2 LQKENI. This CDR3 spans 16 amino acids. The V end lost 0 bases, the J end lost 1 base, and 11 bases lay between the germline ends. This CDR3 is CASSPPLADGTDTQYF. The CDR3 DNA reads as TGTGCCAGCTCACCACCTCTGGCGGACGGCACAGATACGCAGTATTTT.

J is TRBJ1-6 and V is TRBV7-2; possible D gene TRBD1, 6 bases. This CDR3 contains 15 residues. Trimming took off 5 bases at V and 8 bases at J, with 16 bases between the two ends. Looked up from germline, CDR1 is SGHTA and CDR2 is FQGNSA. The CDR3 spells CASSPRQDLYSPLHF. In nucleotides, the CDR3 is TGTGCCAGCAGCCCCCGACAGGATTTGTATTCACCCCTCCACTTT.

This clone showed up just once. J is TRBJ2-4 and V is TRBV23-1; D possibly corresponds to TRBD1 (5 bases). TRBV23-1 is placed among ORFs of uncertain function. This CDR3 region has 14 residues. V was trimmed by 5 bases and J by 12 bases, leaving 20 bases between them. The CDR3 sequence is CASSSMDKGVSQYF. For the CDR3, the DNA is TGCGCCAGCAGTTCCATGGACAAAGGGGTGAGTCAGTACTTC.